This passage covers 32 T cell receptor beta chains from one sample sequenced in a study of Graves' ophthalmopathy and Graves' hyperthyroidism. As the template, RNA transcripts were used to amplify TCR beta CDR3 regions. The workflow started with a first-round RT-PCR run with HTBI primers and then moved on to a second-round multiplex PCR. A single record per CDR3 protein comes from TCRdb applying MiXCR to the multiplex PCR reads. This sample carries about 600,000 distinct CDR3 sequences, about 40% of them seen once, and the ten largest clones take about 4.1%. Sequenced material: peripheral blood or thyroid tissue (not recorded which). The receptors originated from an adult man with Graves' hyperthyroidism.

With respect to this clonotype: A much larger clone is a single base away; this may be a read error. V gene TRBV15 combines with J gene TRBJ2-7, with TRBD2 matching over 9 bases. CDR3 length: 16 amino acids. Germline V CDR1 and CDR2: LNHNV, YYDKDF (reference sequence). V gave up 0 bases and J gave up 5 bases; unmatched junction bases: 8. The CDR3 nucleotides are TGTGCCACCAGCAGAGATTCAACTAGCGGGTCCCACGAGCAGTACTTC. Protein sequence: CATSRDSTSGSHEQYF.

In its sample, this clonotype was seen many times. This chain's CDR3 is CASSREGQGNTEAFF. The CDR3 DNA reads TGTGCCAGCAGTCGAGAAGGACAGGGGAACACTGAAGCTTTCTTT. This chain links TRBV2 with TRBJ1-1; 8 nucleotides match TRBD1. Germline CDR1 is SNHLY and CDR2 is FYNNEI. Trimming at V came to 5 bases and at J to 1 base, leaving 6 bases not matched to a gene. The CDR3 covers 15 residues.

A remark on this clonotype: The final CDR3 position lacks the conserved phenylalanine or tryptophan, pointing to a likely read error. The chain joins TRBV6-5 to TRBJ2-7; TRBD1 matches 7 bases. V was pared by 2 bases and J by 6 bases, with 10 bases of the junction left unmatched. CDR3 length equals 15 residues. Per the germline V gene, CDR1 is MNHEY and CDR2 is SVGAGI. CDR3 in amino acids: CASSYGSLTGFEQYL. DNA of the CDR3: TGTGCCAGCAGTTACGGATCTTTGACAGGGTTCGAGCAGTACCTC.

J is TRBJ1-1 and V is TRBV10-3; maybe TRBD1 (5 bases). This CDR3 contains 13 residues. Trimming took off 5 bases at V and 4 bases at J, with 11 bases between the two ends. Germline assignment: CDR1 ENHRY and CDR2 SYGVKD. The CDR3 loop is CAISTQGTTEAFF. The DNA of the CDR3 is TGTGCCATCAGTACGCAGGGAACCACTGAAGCTTTCTTT.

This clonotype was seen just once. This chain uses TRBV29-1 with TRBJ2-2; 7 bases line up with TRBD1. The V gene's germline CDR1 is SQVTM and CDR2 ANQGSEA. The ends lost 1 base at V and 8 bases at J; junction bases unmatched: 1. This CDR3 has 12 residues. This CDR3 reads CSVEGGQGELFF. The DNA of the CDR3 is TGCAGCGTTGAAGGGGGACAGGGGGAGCTGTTTTTT.

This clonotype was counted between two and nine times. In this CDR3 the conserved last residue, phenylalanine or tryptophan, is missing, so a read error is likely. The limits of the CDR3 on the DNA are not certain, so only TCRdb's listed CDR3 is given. The CDR3 is CASSPGTG. The chain uses TRBV12-3 or TRBV12-4 and TRBJ1-1; the table calls TRBD1, which could not be checked here. 8 amino acids form the CDR3, both terminal residues included.

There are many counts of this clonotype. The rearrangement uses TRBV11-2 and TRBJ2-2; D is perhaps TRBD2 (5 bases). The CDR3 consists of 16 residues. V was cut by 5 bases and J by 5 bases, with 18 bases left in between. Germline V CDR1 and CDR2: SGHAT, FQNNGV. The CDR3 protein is CASSPARGVRTGELFF. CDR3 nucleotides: TGTGCCAGCAGCCCTGCCCGGGGTGTGCGGACCGGGGAGCTGTTTTTT.

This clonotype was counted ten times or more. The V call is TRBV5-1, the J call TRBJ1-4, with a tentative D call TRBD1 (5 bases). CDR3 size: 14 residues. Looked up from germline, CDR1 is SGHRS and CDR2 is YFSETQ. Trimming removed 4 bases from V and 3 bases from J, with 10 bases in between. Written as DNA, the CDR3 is TGCGCCAGCAGCCCCCGGGGGGCTAATGAAAAACTGTTTTTT. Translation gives CASSPRGANEKLFF. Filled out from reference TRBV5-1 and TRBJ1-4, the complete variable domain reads KAGVTQTPRYLIKTRGQQVTLSCSPISGHRSVSWYQQTPGQGLQFLFEYFSETQRNKGNFPGRFSGRQFSNSRSEMNVSTLELGDSALYLCASSPRGANEKLFFGSGTQLSVL.

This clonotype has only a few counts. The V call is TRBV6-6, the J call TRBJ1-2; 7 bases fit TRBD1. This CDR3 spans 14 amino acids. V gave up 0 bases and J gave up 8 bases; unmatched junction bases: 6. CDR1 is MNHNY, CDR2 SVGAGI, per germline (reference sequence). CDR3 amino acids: CASSYSHRGVGYTF. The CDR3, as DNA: TGTGCCAGCAGTTACTCGCACAGGGGAGTGGGCTACACCTTC.

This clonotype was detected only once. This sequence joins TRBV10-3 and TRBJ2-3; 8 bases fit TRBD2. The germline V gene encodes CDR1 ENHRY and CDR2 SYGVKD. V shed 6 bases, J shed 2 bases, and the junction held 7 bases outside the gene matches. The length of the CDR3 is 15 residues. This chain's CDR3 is CAIRTGGTLTDTQYF. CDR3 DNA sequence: TGTGCCATCAGGACGGGGGGGACCCTCACAGATACGCAGTATTTT.

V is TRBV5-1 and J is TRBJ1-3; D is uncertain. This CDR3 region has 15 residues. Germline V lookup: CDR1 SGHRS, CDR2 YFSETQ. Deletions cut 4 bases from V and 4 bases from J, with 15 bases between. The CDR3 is CASSTDSGWGNTIYF. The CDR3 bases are TGCGCCAGCAGCACGGACTCAGGCTGGGGAAACACCATATATTTT.

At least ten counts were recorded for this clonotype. The CDR3 DNA reads TGTGCTAGTGGGCCTCAGGGGGCTAGCTTCTATGGCTACACCTTC. It codes for CASGPQGASFYGYTF. The V and J genes are TRBV12-5 and TRBJ1-2; 8 bases are shared with TRBD1. The CDR3 runs to 15 residues. With 6 bases clipped from V and 4 bases from J, the junction kept 10 bases outside the gene matches. Germline V CDR1 and CDR2: LGHNT, FRNRAP.

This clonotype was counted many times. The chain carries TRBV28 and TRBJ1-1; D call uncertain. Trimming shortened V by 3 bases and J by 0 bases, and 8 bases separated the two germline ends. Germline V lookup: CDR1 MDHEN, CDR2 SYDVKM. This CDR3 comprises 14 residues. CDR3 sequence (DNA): TGTGCCAGCAGTTTGAACAGAATGAACACTGAAGCTTTCTTT. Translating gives CASSLNRMNTEAFF.

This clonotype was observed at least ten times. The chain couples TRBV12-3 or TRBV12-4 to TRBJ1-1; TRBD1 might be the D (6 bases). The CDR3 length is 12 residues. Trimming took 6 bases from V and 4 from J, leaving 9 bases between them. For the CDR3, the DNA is TGTGCCAGCAGCCGGACAGTCACTGAAGCTTTCTTT. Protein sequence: CASSRTVTEAFF.

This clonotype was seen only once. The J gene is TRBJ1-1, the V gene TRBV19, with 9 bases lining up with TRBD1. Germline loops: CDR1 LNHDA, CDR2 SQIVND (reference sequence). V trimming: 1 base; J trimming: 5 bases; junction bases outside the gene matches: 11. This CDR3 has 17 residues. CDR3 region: CASSIVADRGQETEAFF. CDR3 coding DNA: TGTGCCAGTAGTATAGTAGCGGACAGGGGCCAAGAGACTGAAGCTTTCTTT.

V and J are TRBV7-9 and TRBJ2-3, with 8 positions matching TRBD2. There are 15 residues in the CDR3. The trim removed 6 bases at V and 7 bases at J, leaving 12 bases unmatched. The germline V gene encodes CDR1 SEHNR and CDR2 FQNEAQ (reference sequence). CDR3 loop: CASSHDAGGGNTQYF. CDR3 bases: TGTGCCAGCAGTCACGACGCGGGGGGCGGGAATACGCAGTATTTT.

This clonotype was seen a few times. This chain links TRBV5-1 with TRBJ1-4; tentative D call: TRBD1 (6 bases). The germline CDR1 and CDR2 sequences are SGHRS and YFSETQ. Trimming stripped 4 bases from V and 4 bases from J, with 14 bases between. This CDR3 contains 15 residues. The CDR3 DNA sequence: TGCGCCAGCAGCAAGCAGGACAGTGTTAATGAAAAACTGTTTTTT. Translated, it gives CASSKQDSVNEKLFF.

The CDR3 loop reads CSASPGRHETQHF. The DNA of the CDR3 is TGCAGTGCTAGCCCGGGACGCCACGAGACCCAGCATTTT. J is TRBJ1-5 and V is TRBV20-1; D perhaps matches TRBD1 (5 bases). V dropped 3 bases and J dropped 11 bases, with 17 bases sitting between them. Germline CDR1 DFQATT, CDR2 SNEGSKA (reference sequence). The length of the CDR3 is 13 residues.

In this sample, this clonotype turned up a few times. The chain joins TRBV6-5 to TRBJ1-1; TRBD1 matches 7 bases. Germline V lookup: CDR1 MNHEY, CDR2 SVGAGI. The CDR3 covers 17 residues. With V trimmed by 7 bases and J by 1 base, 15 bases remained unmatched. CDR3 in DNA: TGTGCCAGCAACCACGTATCAGGGGGGCCCGGGAACACTGAAGCTTTCTTT. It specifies CASNHVSGGPGNTEAFF.

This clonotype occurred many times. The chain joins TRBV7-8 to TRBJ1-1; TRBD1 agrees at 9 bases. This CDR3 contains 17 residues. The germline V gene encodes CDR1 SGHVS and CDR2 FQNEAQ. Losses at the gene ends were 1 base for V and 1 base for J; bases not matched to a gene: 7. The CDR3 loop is CASSLDGQGRWNTEAFF. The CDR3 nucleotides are TGTGCCAGCAGCTTAGATGGACAGGGGCGCTGGAACACTGAAGCTTTCTTT.

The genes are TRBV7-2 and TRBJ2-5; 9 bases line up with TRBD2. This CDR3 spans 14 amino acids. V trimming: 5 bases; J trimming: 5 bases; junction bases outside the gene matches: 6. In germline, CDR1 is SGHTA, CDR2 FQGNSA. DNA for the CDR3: TGTGCCAGCAGCCAGAGCGGGGGGACGGAGACCCAGTACTTC. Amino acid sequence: CASSQSGGTETQYF.

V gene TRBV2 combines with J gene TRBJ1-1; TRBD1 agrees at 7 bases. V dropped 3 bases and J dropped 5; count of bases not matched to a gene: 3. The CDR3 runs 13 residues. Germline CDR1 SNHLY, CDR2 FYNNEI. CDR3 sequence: CASSETGSTEAFF. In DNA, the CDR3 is TGTGCCAGCAGTGAGACAGGGAGTACTGAAGCTTTCTTT.

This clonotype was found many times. The CDR3 sequence is CASSQQALSTYEQYF. CDR3 DNA sequence: TGTGCCAGCAGCCAGCAGGCGTTGAGCACCTACGAGCAGTACTTC. The chain recombines TRBV14 with TRBJ2-7; D uncertain. Germline CDR1 is SGHDN and CDR2 is FVKESK. Trimming took off 3 bases at V and 2 bases at J, with 14 bases between the two ends. CDR3 length: 15 amino acids.

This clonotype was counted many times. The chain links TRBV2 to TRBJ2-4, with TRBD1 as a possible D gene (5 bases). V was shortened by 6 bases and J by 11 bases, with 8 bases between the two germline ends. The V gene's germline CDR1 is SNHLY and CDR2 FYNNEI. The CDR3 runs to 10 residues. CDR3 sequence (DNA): TGTGCCAGCAGCGGCAGGGTTCAGTACTTC. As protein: CASSGRVQYF.

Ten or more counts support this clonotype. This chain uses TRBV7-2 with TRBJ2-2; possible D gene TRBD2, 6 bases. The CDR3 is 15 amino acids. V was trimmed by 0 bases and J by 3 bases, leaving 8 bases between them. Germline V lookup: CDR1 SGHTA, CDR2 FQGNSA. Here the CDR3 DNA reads TGTGCCAGCAGCTTAGCGGCGGGATACACCGGGGAGCTGTTTTTT. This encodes CASSLAAGYTGELFF.

As DNA, the CDR3 is TGCAGTGCTAGAGGATCGGCAGGGGGAGAGACCCAGTACTTC. Its translation is CSARGSAGGETQYF. The chain has TRBV20-1 and TRBJ2-5; TRBD1 matches 7 bases. Germline V gives CDR1 DFQATT, CDR2 SNEGSKA (reference sequence). Germline trimming cut 1 base from V and 4 bases from J; bases unmatched to any gene: 6. This CDR3 comprises 14 residues.

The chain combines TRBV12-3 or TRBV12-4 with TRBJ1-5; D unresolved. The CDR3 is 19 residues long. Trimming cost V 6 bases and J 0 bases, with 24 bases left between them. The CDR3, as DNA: TGTGCCAGCAGCCAAGATACTACCGGAGGAACTCATAGCAATCAGCCCCAGCATTTT. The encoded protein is CASSQDTTGGTHSNQPQHF.

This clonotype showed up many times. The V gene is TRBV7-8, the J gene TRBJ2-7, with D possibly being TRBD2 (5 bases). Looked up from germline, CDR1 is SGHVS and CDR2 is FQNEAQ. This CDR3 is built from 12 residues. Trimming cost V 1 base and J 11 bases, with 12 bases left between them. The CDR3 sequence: CASSLGSSGKYF. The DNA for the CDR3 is TGTGCCAGCAGCTTAGGTTCGTCGGGGAAGTACTTC.

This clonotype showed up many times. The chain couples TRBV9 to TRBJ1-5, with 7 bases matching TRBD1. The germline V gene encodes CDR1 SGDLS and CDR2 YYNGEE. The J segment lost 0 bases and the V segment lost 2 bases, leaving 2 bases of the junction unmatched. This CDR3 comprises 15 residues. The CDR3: CASSVTGDSNQPQHF. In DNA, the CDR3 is TGTGCCAGCAGCGTTACAGGGGATAGCAATCAGCCCCAGCATTTT.

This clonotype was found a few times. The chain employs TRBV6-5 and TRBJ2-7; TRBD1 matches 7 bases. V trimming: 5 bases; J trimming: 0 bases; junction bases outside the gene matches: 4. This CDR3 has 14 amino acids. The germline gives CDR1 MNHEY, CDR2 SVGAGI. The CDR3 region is CASSIGQASYEQYF. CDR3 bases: TGTGCCAGCAGTATCGGACAGGCCTCCTACGAGCAGTACTTC.

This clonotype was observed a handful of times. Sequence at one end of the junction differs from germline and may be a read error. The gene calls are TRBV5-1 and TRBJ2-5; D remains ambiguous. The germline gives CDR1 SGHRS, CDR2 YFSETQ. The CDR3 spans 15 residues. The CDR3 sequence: CASTELSGSQETQYF. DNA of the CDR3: TGTGCCAGCACCGAATTATCCGGGTCTCAAGAGACCCAGTACTTC. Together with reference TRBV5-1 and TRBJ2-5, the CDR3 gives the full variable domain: KAGVTQTPRYLIKTRGQQVTLSCSPISGHRSVSWYQQTPGQGLQFLFEYFSETQRNKGNFPGRFSGRQFSNSRSEMNVSTLELGDSALYLCASTELSGSQETQYFGPGTRLLVL.

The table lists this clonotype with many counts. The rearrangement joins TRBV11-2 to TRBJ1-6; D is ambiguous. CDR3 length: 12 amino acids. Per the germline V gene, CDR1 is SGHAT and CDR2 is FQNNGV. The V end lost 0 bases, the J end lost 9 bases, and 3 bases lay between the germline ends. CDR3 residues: CASSLDPSPLHF. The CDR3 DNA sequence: TGTGCCAGCAGCTTAGACCCTTCACCCCTCCACTTT.